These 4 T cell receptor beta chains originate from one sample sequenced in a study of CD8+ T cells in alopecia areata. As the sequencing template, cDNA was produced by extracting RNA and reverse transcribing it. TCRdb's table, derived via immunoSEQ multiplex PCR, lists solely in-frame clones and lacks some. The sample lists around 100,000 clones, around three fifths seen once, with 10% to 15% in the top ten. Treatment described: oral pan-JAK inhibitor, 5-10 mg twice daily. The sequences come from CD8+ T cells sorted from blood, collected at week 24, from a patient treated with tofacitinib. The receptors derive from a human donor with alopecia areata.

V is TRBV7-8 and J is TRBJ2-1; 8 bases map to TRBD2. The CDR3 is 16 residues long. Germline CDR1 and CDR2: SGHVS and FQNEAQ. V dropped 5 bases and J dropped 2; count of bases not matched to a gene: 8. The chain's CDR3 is CASSDGGAPPYNEQFF. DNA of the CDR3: TGTGCCAGCAGCGACGGGGGGGCGCCCCCCTACAATGAGCAGTTCTTC.

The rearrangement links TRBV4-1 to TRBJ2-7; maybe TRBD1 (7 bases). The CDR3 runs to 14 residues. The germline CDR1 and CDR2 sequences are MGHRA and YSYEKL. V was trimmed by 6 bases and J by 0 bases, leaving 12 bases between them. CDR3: CASRSRDSSYEQYF. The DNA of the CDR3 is TGCGCCAGCAGGTCGCGGGACAGCTCCTACGAGCAGTACTTC.

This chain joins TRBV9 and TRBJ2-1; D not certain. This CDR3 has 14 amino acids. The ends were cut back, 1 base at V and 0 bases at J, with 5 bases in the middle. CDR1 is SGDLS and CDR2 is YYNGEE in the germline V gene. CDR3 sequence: CASSVRDSYNEQFF. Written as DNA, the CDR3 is TGTGCCAGCAGCGTAAGGGACTCCTACAATGAGCAGTTCTTC.

The CDR3 sequence is CASSLTGQGNEKLFF. CDR3 coding DNA: TGTGCCAGCAGCTTAACGGGACAGGGGAATGAAAAACTGTTTTTT. The chain joins TRBV5-4 to TRBJ1-4; 10 positions agree with TRBD1. Germline loops: CDR1 SGHNT, CDR2 YYREEE (reference sequence). The CDR3 has 15 amino acids. V gave up 2 bases and J gave up 5 bases; unmatched junction bases: 3.